This TCR beta chain stems from a study of radiation and T cells in renal cell carcinoma. About this clone itself: The antigen remains undetermined.

V was pared by 3 bases and J by 5 bases, with 4 bases of the junction left unmatched. This CDR3 is built from 14 residues. The germline gives CDR1 LNHDA, CDR2 SQIVND (reference sequence). Study results and caveats: Sampling covered only around 1 g of each tumor.

Indicated treatment: treatment-naive control, cytoreductive nephrectomy. Clear cell pathology was present in this patient's renal cell carcinoma. The method was immunoSEQ multiplex PCR; TCRdb's version includes in-frame clones alone and lacks a portion of them. The sample holds roughly 13,000 clones; approximately 52% are singletons and the top ten take approximately 13%. The chain carries TRBV19 and TRBJ1-5, with 7 bases fitting TRBD1. The material sequenced was tumor tissue, taken from a patient whose treatment was nephrectomy without radiotherapy. The TCR originated in a man between 45 and 60 years old with renal cell carcinoma. CDR3 bases: TGTGCCAGTAGTATTGGGACAGTAGATCAGCCCCAGCATTTT. Protein sequence: CASSIGTVDQPQHF.